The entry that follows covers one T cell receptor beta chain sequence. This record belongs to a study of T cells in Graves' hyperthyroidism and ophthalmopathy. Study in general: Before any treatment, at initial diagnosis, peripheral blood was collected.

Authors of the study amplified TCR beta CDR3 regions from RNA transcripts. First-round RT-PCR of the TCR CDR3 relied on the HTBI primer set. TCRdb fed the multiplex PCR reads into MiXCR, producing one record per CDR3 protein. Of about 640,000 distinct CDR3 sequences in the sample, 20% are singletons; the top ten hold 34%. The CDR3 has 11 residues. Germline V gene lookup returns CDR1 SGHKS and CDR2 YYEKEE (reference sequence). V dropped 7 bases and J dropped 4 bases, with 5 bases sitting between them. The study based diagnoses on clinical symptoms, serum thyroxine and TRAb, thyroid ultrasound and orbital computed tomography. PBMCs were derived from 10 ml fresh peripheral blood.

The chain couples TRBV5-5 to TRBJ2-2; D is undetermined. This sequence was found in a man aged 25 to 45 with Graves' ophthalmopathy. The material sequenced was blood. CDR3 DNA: TGTGCCAGCCAAAGCACCGGGGAGCTGTTTTTT. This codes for CASQSTGELFF.